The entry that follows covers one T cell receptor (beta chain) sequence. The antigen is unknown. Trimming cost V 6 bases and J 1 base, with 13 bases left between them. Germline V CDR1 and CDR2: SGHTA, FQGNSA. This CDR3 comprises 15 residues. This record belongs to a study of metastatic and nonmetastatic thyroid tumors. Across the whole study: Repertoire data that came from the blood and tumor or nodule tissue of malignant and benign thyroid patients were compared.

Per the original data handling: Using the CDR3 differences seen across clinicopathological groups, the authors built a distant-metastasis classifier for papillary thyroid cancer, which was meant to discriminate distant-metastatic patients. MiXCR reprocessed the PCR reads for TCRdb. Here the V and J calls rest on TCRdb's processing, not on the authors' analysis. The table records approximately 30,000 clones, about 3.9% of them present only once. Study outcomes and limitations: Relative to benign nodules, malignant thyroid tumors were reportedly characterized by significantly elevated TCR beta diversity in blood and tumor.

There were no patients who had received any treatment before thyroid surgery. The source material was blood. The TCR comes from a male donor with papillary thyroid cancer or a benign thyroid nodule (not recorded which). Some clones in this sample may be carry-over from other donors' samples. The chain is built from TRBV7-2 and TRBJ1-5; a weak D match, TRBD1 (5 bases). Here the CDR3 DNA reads TGTGCCAGCAGTAAAGGGACGGAGAGCAATCAGCCCCAGCATTTT. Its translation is CASSKGTESNQPQHF.